The source of this T cell receptor beta chain is a study of tumor-infiltrating lymphocytes in primary liver carcinoma. Study-wide results and limits: The study found a significantly higher top-250-clone fraction in tumors than in blood (p = 0.039). Lesser overlap characterized tumor-adjacent and tumor-blood pairs relative to tumor region pairs.

This clonotype was found many times. Its antigen is undetermined. cDNA specific to TCR beta was made from 500 ng of total RNA, with a constant-region primer employed for priming. Three nested multiplex PCR rounds, a slightly modified ARM-PCR method, built the TCR beta libraries. TRBV1-TRBV30 forward primers and a C-beta reverse primer were used in the first two PCR rounds, which each ran for approximately 11 cycles. In TCRdb, the multiplex PCR reads were re-called with MiXCR into one record per CDR3 protein. This sample has hundreds of thousands of distinct CDR3 sequences; 50% to 60% occur once, and the top ten carry over 15%. The CDR3 sequence is 15 residues long. V was pared by 5 bases and J by 5 bases, with 17 bases between. Unsorted whole blood served as the source of blood RNA, and germline DNA was extracted as well.

This chain joins TRBV12-3 or TRBV12-4 and TRBJ2-3; a weak D match, TRBD2 (6 bases). The sample taken for sequencing was peripheral blood. The TCR sequence derives from a woman in her twenties or thirties with primary liver carcinoma and hepatitis B virus infection. The CDR3 loop is CASSPGLPRRDTQYF. In nucleotides, the CDR3 is TGTGCCAGCAGTCCCGGACTACCTAGGCGAGATACGCAGTATTTT.